Listed below are T cell receptor beta chains from one sample, sequenced in a study of cytomegalovirus exposure and HLA in healthy donors. The table came from immunoSEQ multiplex PCR; TCRdb's copy has only in-frame clones and leaves some out. The sample has about 140,000 clones, about 86% seen once. Material: PBMCs. The source of these receptors is a man aged 18-30 years in good health and CMV-seronegative. Both conserved end residues are part of each CDR3. The order of the fields is CDR3 protein, CDR3 DNA, J gene, clone size, CDR3 length, V gene, D gene. The D gene is left open where the match is weak. Rows may omit the clone size; those that give it use once, few, many or a size class.

CDR3aa: CASTGTVYEQYF
CDR3nt: TGTGCCAGCACGGGGACAGTCTACGAGCAGTACTTC
j_gene: TRBJ2-7
abundance: few
len: 12
v_gene: TRBV6-1
d_gene: TRBD1

CDR3aa: CASSAQRDGSYEQYF
CDR3nt: TGTGCCAGCAGTGCGCAGCGGGACGGCTCCTACGAGCAGTACTTC
j_gene: TRBJ2-7
abundance: -
len: 15
v_gene: TRBV6-1
d_gene: TRBD2

CDR3aa: CASTRPDSHTGELFF
CDR3nt: TGTGCCAGTACCCGTCCGGACAGCCACACCGGGGAGCTGTTTTTT
j_gene: TRBJ2-2
abundance: many
len: 15
v_gene: TRBV19
d_gene: -

CDR3aa: CASSSGQSYGYTF
CDR3nt: TGTGCCAGCAGCTCGGGACAGTCCTATGGCTACACCTTC
j_gene: TRBJ1-2
abundance: -
len: 13
v_gene: TRBV11-2
d_gene: TRBD1

CDR3aa: CASSPTGYMNTEAFF
CDR3nt: TGTGCCAGTAGCCCGACAGGCTACATGAACACTGAAGCTTTCTTT
j_gene: TRBJ1-1
abundance: -
len: 15
v_gene: TRBV19
d_gene: -

CDR3aa: CASSIGGLREDYEQYF
CDR3nt: TGTGCCAGTAGTATAGGAGGCCTCCGGGAGGATTACGAGCAGTACTTC
j_gene: TRBJ2-7
abundance: -
len: 16
v_gene: TRBV19
d_gene: TRBD2

CDR3aa: CASSQVAGGGSYEQYF
CDR3nt: TGTGCCAGCTCACAGGTGGCGGGAGGGGGCTCCTACGAGCAGTACTTC
j_gene: TRBJ2-7
abundance: -
len: 16
v_gene: TRBV18
d_gene: TRBD2

CDR3aa: CASSPGTGGKNIQYF
CDR3nt: TGTGCCAGCAGCCCCGGGACAGGGGGGAAAAACATTCAGTACTTC
j_gene: TRBJ2-4
abundance: -
len: 15
v_gene: TRBV7-9
d_gene: TRBD1

CDR3aa: CASSKRLSNQPQHF
CDR3nt: TGTGCCAGCAGTAAGCGACTTAGCAATCAGCCCCAGCATTTT
j_gene: TRBJ1-5
abundance: -
len: 14
v_gene: TRBV6-1
d_gene: -

CDR3aa: CATQTTTGGSKNEKLFF
CDR3nt: TGTGCCACCCAAACCACTACAGGGGGAAGTAAGAATGAAAAACTGTTTTTT
j_gene: TRBJ1-4
abundance: -
len: 17
v_gene: TRBV15
d_gene: TRBD1

CDR3aa: CASGLSGGGGGYTF
CDR3nt: TGTGCTAGTGGTTTGTCCGGGGGGGGCGGTGGCTACACCTTC
j_gene: TRBJ1-2
abundance: -
len: 14
v_gene: TRBV12-5
d_gene: -

CDR3aa: CASSWTRQGAGTDTQYF
CDR3nt: TGTGCCAGCAGCTGGACAAGACAGGGGGCCGGCACAGATACGCAGTATTTT
j_gene: TRBJ2-3
abundance: -
len: 17
v_gene: TRBV5-5
d_gene: TRBD1

CDR3aa: CASSLSPGNEQFF
CDR3nt: TGCGCCAGCAGCTTGAGTCCGGGAAATGAGCAGTTCTTC
j_gene: TRBJ2-1
abundance: -
len: 13
v_gene: TRBV5-1
d_gene: -

CDR3aa: CASTRTVLYNEQFF
CDR3nt: TGTGCCAGCACGAGGACAGTCCTCTACAATGAGCAGTTCTTC
j_gene: TRBJ2-1
abundance: -
len: 14
v_gene: TRBV2
d_gene: -

CDR3aa: CASSASYEQYF
CDR3nt: TGTGCCAGCAGCGCCAGCTACGAGCAGTACTTC
j_gene: TRBJ2-7
abundance: -
len: 11
v_gene: TRBV7-9
d_gene: -

CDR3aa: CASSLAGLAGPGETQYF
CDR3nt: TGTGCCAGCAGCTTAGCGGGACTAGCCGGACCTGGGGAGACCCAGTACTTC
j_gene: TRBJ2-5
abundance: -
len: 17
v_gene: TRBV11-2
d_gene: TRBD2

CDR3aa: CASGLAARDTQYF
CDR3nt: TGTGCCAGCGGGCTAGCGGCCCGGGATACGCAGTATTTT
j_gene: TRBJ2-3
abundance: few
len: 13
v_gene: TRBV5-4
d_gene: TRBD2

CDR3aa: CASSPGQRGYEQYF
CDR3nt: TGTGCCAGTAGTCCAGGTCAACGGGGATACGAGCAGTACTTC
j_gene: TRBJ2-7
abundance: -
len: 14
v_gene: TRBV19
d_gene: -

CDR3aa: CASSLQGLLANTGELFF
CDR3nt: TGTGCCAGCAGCCTCCAGGGTCTCCTAGCGAACACCGGGGAGCTGTTTTTT
j_gene: TRBJ2-2
abundance: few
len: 17
v_gene: TRBV9
d_gene: -

CDR3aa: CASSATGVYGYTF
CDR3nt: TGTGCCAGCAGCGCAACAGGGGTCTATGGCTACACCTTC
j_gene: TRBJ1-2
abundance: -
len: 13
v_gene: TRBV9
d_gene: TRBD1

CDR3aa: CASAFGRVVYNEQFF
CDR3nt: TGTGCCAGCGCCTTTGGGAGGGTGGTCTACAATGAGCAGTTCTTC
j_gene: TRBJ2-1
abundance: few
len: 15
v_gene: TRBV27
d_gene: TRBD2

CDR3aa: CASSPPSRTEAFF
CDR3nt: TGTGCCAGCTCACCACCGTCGAGGACTGAAGCTTTCTTT
j_gene: TRBJ1-1
abundance: -
len: 13
v_gene: TRBV18
d_gene: -

CDR3aa: CASSDQTGTEAFF
CDR3nt: TGCGCCAGCAGCGACCAGACAGGAACTGAAGCTTTCTTT
j_gene: TRBJ1-1
abundance: -
len: 13
v_gene: TRBV5-1
d_gene: -

CDR3aa: CASSQARDRRFSPLHF
CDR3nt: TGTGCCAGCAGCCAAGCCCGGGACAGGAGATTCTCCCCCCTCCACTTT
j_gene: TRBJ1-6
abundance: -
len: 16
v_gene: TRBV4-2
d_gene: TRBD1

CDR3aa: CATARGRGVSYEQYF
CDR3nt: TGTGCCACCGCGCGAGGACGGGGGGTCTCCTACGAGCAGTACTTC
j_gene: TRBJ2-7
abundance: -
len: 15
v_gene: TRBV7-8
d_gene: TRBD2

CDR3aa: CASSPTVGSSTQYF
CDR3nt: TGCGCCAGCAGCCCAACAGTAGGATCCAGTACGCAGTATTTT
j_gene: TRBJ2-3
abundance: -
len: 14
v_gene: TRBV5-1
d_gene: -

CDR3aa: CASSLVEREPYNEQFF
CDR3nt: TGCGCCAGCAGCTTGGTGGAGCGGGAGCCTTACAATGAGCAGTTCTTC
j_gene: TRBJ2-1
abundance: -
len: 16
v_gene: TRBV5-1
d_gene: TRBD2

CDR3aa: CASSQDRRQGRPGELFF
CDR3nt: TGTGCCAGCAGCCAAGATCGTAGACAGGGGAGGCCCGGGGAGCTGTTTTTT
j_gene: TRBJ2-2
abundance: -
len: 17
v_gene: TRBV14
d_gene: TRBD1

CDR3aa: CASSSSTGRASWYEQYF
CDR3nt: TGTGCCAGCAGCTCCTCGACAGGGAGAGCGAGTTGGTACGAGCAGTACTTC
j_gene: TRBJ2-7
abundance: -
len: 17
v_gene: TRBV7-9
d_gene: TRBD1

CDR3aa: CASSYSAPGTEQFF
CDR3nt: TGTGCCAGCAGTTACTCGGCCCCCGGGACAGAGCAGTTCTTC
j_gene: TRBJ2-1
abundance: -
len: 14
v_gene: TRBV6-5
d_gene: -

CDR3aa: CASSQEGRTADEQYF
CDR3nt: TGCGCCAGCAGCCAAGAGGGCAGGACAGCCGACGAGCAGTACTTC
j_gene: TRBJ2-7
abundance: -
len: 15
v_gene: TRBV4-1
d_gene: -

CDR3aa: CASSFGRGSETQYF
CDR3nt: TGTGCCAGCAGCTTTGGCAGGGGGTCAGAGACCCAGTACTTC
j_gene: TRBJ2-5
abundance: -
len: 14
v_gene: TRBV7-2
d_gene: TRBD1

CDR3aa: CASSLVVAYNEQFF
CDR3nt: TGTGCCAGCAGCTTGGTTGTCGCCTACAATGAGCAGTTCTTC
j_gene: TRBJ2-1
abundance: -
len: 14
v_gene: TRBV5-6
d_gene: -

CDR3aa: CASSSSGLVRTGELFF
CDR3nt: TGTGCCAGCAGCTCCTCTGGACTAGTTCGTACCGGGGAGCTGTTTTTT
j_gene: TRBJ2-2
abundance: once
len: 16
v_gene: TRBV7-9
d_gene: TRBD2

CDR3aa: CASSLYTDLTLGQGNF
CDR3nt: TGCGCCAGCAGCTTGTATACGGACCTCACTTTGGGACAGGGCAACTTC
j_gene: TRBJ2-7
abundance: -
len: 16
v_gene: TRBV5-1
d_gene: TRBD1

CDR3aa: CASSVRLENEQFF
CDR3nt: TGTGCCAGCAGCGTAAGACTTGAAAATGAGCAGTTCTTC
j_gene: TRBJ2-1
abundance: -
len: 13
v_gene: TRBV5-4
d_gene: -

CDR3aa: CASSLSGHTGELFF
CDR3nt: TGTGCCAGCAGCTTATCAGGGCACACCGGGGAGCTGTTTTTT
j_gene: TRBJ2-2
abundance: -
len: 14
v_gene: TRBV7-7
d_gene: -

CDR3aa: CASSPRDRQSSYEQYF
CDR3nt: TGTGCCAGCAGCCCCCGTGACAGGCAGAGCTCCTACGAGCAGTACTTC
j_gene: TRBJ2-7
abundance: -
len: 16
v_gene: TRBV13
d_gene: -

CDR3aa: CASSVIPSGNTDTQYF
CDR3nt: TGTGCCAGCAGTGTAATACCTAGCGGAAACACAGATACGCAGTATTTT
j_gene: TRBJ2-3
abundance: -
len: 16
v_gene: TRBV25-1
d_gene: TRBD2

CDR3aa: CASSDGVSYEQYF
CDR3nt: TGTGCCAGCAGTGACGGGGTCTCCTACGAGCAGTACTTC
j_gene: TRBJ2-7
abundance: few
len: 13
v_gene: TRBV25-1
d_gene: -

CDR3aa: CASSIQGTYEQYF
CDR3nt: TGTGCCAGTAGTATACAGGGCACCTACGAGCAGTACTTC
j_gene: TRBJ2-7
abundance: few
len: 13
v_gene: TRBV19
d_gene: -

CDR3aa: CASSYSSGITLYEQYF
CDR3nt: TGTGCCAGCAGTTACTCGAGCGGGATCACCCTCTACGAGCAGTACTTC
j_gene: TRBJ2-7
abundance: -
len: 16
v_gene: TRBV6-5
d_gene: TRBD2

CDR3aa: CASSPRRGRTSDPYEQYF
CDR3nt: TGTGCCAGCAGCCCCCGCAGGGGACGGACTAGCGACCCCTACGAGCAGTACTTC
j_gene: TRBJ2-7
abundance: -
len: 18
v_gene: TRBV11-2
d_gene: TRBD2

CDR3aa: CASSLSGLAGGPLRSYNEQFF
CDR3nt: TGTGCCAGCAGTTTATCGGGACTAGCGGGAGGGCCCTTGAGGTCCTACAATGAGCAGTTCTTC
j_gene: TRBJ2-1
abundance: once
len: 21
v_gene: TRBV27
d_gene: TRBD2

CDR3aa: CASSVGNRRGDEQFF
CDR3nt: TGTGCCAGCAGCGTAGGAAATAGGAGGGGCGATGAGCAGTTCTTC
j_gene: TRBJ2-1
abundance: -
len: 15
v_gene: TRBV9
d_gene: -

CDR3aa: CASSQIGSGGSGYTF
CDR3nt: TGCGCCAGCAGCCAAATTGGGAGCGGGGGGAGCGGCTACACCTTC
j_gene: TRBJ1-2
abundance: -
len: 15
v_gene: TRBV4-1
d_gene: -

CDR3aa: CASSNQTGPMNTEAFF
CDR3nt: TGTGCCAGCAGCAACCAGACAGGGCCCATGAACACTGAAGCTTTCTTT
j_gene: TRBJ1-1
abundance: -
len: 16
v_gene: TRBV21-1
d_gene: -

CDR3aa: CAISERASSYEQYF
CDR3nt: TGTGCCATCAGTGAAAGAGCGTCGTCCTACGAGCAGTACTTC
j_gene: TRBJ2-7
abundance: -
len: 14
v_gene: TRBV10-3
d_gene: -

CDR3aa: CALRQKGCSHSNQPQHF
CDR3nt: TGCGCCCTTCGACAGAAGGGATGTTCTCATAGCAATCAGCCCCAGCATTTT
j_gene: TRBJ1-5
abundance: -
len: 17
v_gene: TRBV23-1
d_gene: -

CDR3aa: CASSLSGAYEQYF
CDR3nt: TGTGCCAGCAGCTTAAGCGGGGCCTACGAGCAGTACTTC
j_gene: TRBJ2-7
abundance: -
len: 13
v_gene: TRBV7-2
d_gene: TRBD2

CDR3aa: CASRTTRANTGELFF
CDR3nt: TGTGCCAGCAGAACCACCAGGGCGAACACCGGGGAGCTGTTTTTT
j_gene: TRBJ2-2
abundance: once
len: 15
v_gene: TRBV28
d_gene: -

CDR3aa: CASSKPDRLNTEAFF
CDR3nt: TGTGCCAGCAGCAAACCGGACAGGTTGAACACTGAAGCTTTCTTT
j_gene: TRBJ1-1
abundance: -
len: 15
v_gene: TRBV6-1
d_gene: TRBD1

CDR3aa: CASSPSGQNINEQFF
CDR3nt: TGTGCCAGCTCACCATCAGGACAGAACATCAATGAGCAGTTCTTC
j_gene: TRBJ2-1
abundance: -
len: 15
v_gene: TRBV18
d_gene: -

CDR3aa: CASSFAGGSSYNEQFF
CDR3nt: TGTGCCAGCAGCTTTGCCGGAGGGTCTTCCTACAATGAGCAGTTCTTC
j_gene: TRBJ2-1
abundance: -
len: 16
v_gene: TRBV11-3
d_gene: -

CDR3aa: CASSATRWRDNEQFF
CDR3nt: TGTGCCAGCAGCGCAACAAGGTGGAGAGACAATGAGCAGTTCTTC
j_gene: TRBJ2-1
abundance: -
len: 15
v_gene: TRBV21-1
d_gene: -

CDR3aa: CASRGEAGAQYF
CDR3nt: TGTGCCAGCAGGGGCGAGGCGGGGGCCCAGTACTTC
j_gene: TRBJ2-5
abundance: -
len: 12
v_gene: TRBV6-6
d_gene: TRBD2

CDR3aa: CASSLGQGRYGYTF
CDR3nt: TGTGCCAGCAGCTTAGGGCAGGGGCGCTATGGCTACACCTTC
j_gene: TRBJ1-2
abundance: once
len: 14
v_gene: TRBV11-2
d_gene: -

CDR3aa: CASSSGQGAYEQYF
CDR3nt: TGTGCCAGCAGTTCCGGACAGGGTGCCTACGAGCAGTACTTC
j_gene: TRBJ2-7
abundance: -
len: 14
v_gene: TRBV6-5
d_gene: TRBD1